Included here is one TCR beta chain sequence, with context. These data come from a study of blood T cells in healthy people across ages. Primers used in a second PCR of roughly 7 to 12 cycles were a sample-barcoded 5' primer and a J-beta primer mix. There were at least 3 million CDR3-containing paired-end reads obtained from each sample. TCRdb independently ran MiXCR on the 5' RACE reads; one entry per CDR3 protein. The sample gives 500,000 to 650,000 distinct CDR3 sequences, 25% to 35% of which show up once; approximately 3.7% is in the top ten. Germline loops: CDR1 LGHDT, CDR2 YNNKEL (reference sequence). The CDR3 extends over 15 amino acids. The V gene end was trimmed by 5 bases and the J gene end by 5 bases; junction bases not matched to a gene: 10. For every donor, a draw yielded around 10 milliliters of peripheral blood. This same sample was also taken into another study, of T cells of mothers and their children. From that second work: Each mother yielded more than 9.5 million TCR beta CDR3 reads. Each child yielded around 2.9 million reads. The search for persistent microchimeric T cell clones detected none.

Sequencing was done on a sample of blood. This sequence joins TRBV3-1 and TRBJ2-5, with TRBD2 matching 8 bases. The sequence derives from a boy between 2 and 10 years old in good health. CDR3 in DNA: TGTGCCAGCAGCGGAAATAGCGGGGTAATGGAGACCCAGTACTTC. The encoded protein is CASSGNSGVMETQYF.